This TCR beta chain was sequenced during a study of vaccination and CD4 T cells after COVID-19. Treatment indicated: roughly 10-day PBMC culture with coronavirus spike peptide pools or control peptides (ViraFEST assay). In the case of this clonotype: The antigen remains unidentified.

An Oncomine TCR Beta short-read assay was used to sequence the DNA from cultured CD4+ T cells. TCRdb reanalysed the PCR reads using MiXCR and keeps one entry per CDR3 protein. The sample holds 5,000 or so distinct CDR3 sequences; 71% are singletons and the top ten take roughly a quarter. Germline V CDR1 and CDR2: SNHLY, FYNNEI. Trimming left V 2 bases short and J 9 bases short, with 11 bases between. The CDR3 extends over 12 amino acids. This clonotype was sampled from a human donor who had recovered from COVID-19. What was sequenced was CD4+ T cells from blood, cultured in vitro. V usage is TRBV2 and J usage is TRBJ2-7, with D perhaps assigned TRBD1 or TRBD2 (5 bases each). The CDR3 DNA follows: TGTGCCAGCAGTGAACAGGGTAGCGTGCAGTACTTC. Protein product: CASSEQGSVQYF.